This T cell receptor beta chain was recovered during a study of CD8 T cells in ankylosing spondylitis. The ends were cut back, 3 bases at V and 7 bases at J, with 7 bases in the middle. The CDR3 spans 12 residues. Germline CDR1 and CDR2: GTSNPN and SVGIG (reference sequence). Comment on this clonotype: Its specificity is unknown.

It was by quantitative 5'-RACE with molecular barcodes that TCR beta libraries were made. TCRdb used MiXCR to reprocess the 5' RACE reads, holding one entry per CDR3 protein. The sample carries approximately 350,000 distinct CDR3 sequences, approximately 14% recorded once. Study observations and caveats: Matched synovial fluid from ankylosing spondylitis patients was reported to be enriched for disease-linked clones. Characteristic, it appeared, of ankylosing spondylitis blood was a TCR beta motif of about eight highly homologous variants.

Sequenced sample: blood, either unsorted or a sorted T cell fraction (not recorded which). The TCR originated in a male donor with ankylosing spondylitis or in good health (not recorded which). This sequence joins TRBV30 and TRBJ1-6; D remains ambiguous. The CDR3 DNA follows: TGTGCCTGGAGGAGGCAGAATTCACCCCTCCACTTT. As protein: CAWRRQNSPLHF.